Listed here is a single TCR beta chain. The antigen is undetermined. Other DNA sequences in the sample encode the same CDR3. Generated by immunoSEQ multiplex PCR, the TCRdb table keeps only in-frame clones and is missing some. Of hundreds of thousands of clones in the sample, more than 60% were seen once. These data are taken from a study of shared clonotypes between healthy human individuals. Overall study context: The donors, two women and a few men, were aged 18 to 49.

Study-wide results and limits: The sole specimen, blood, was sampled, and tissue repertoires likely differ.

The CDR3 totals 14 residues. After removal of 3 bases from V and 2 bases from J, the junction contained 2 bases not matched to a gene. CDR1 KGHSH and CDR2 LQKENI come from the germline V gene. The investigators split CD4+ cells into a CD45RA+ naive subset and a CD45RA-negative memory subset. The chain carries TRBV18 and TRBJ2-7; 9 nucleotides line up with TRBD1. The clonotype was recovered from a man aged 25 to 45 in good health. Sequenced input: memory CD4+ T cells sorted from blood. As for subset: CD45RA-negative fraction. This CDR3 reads CASSPGQGPYEQYF. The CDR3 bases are TGTGCCAGCTCACCGGGACAGGGCCCCTACGAGCAGTACTTC. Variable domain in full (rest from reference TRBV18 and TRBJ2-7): NAGVMQNPRHLVRRRGQEARLRCSPMKGHSHVYWYRQLPEEGLKFMVYLQKENIIDESGMPKERFSAEFPKEGPSILRIQQVVRGDSAAYFCASSPGQGPYEQYFGPGTRLTVT.